This T cell receptor beta chain was recovered during a study of cytomegalovirus exposure and HLA in healthy donors. 13 Jbeta primers and 60 Vbeta primers were used for the PCR. Method: immunoSEQ multiplex PCR; TCRdb's copy keeps in-frame clones and lacks some. The table lists about 120,000 clones, over 6.5% of them singletons. The V end was cut by 2 bases, the J end by 0 bases, with 7 bases between. The CDR3 loop spans 15 amino acids. Germline assignment: CDR1 MGHRA and CDR2 YSYEKL. The sequence derives from a woman in her thirties or forties in good health and CMV-seropositive. Sequenced material: PBMCs. The chain recombines TRBV4-1 with TRBJ2-2, with no clear D. The CDR3 DNA is TGCGCCAGCAGCCAAAATCCAGCGAACACCGGGGAGCTGTTTTTT. Residues: CASSQNPANTGELFF.